This entry features one T cell receptor beta chain sequence. This clonotype was detected ten times or more. Its specific antigen is unknown. No much larger clone is present one base from it, and per-base qualities are unavailable. Relative to germline, V is 2 bases shorter and J is 0 bases shorter, with 8 bases between their ends. Reading from cysteine to phenylalanine, the CDR3 counts 15 amino acids. Only CDR3 DNA remains: 45 bases, in frame from the first base. The germline V gene (reference sequence) provides CDR1 LGHDT and CDR2 YNNKEL. This entry is derived from a study of response to subunit inactivated influenza vaccine (dated by TCRdb to 2016 to 2019). Background for the entire study: Deep quantitative profiling of the T cell receptor repertoire was used in the study to follow responses to a trivalent subunit inactivated influenza vaccine. Broader findings and caveats from the paper: The authors proposed that each seasonal influenza vaccination may bring in only a limited number of new T cells.

The time point label here, explained by the study, means: approximately 40 days after influenza vaccine administration. Library preparation used RT-PCR. The run used an Illumina HiSeq 2500. TCRdb reran the public reads through fastp at Q25 and MiXCR, keeping productive beta chains. Rows with a matching CDR3 protein are joined into one entry that keeps the most common DNA and genes. The sample profile shows roughly 460,000 distinct CDR3 sequences; approximately 9.9% of them were found once. The ten biggest clones cover over 9.5% of the sample. The specimen comprised PBMCs from blood, sampled around seven weeks after vaccination. Here the chain combines TRBV3-1 and TRBJ2-1, with the D gene call left open. The source of this sequence is a man aged 45 to 65 who received an inactivated influenza vaccine. Donor details come from another sample of the same person, matched by shared clones. DNA sequence: TGTGCCAGCAGCCAATCCCTGAGCTCCTACAATGAGCAGTTCTTC. Its protein product is CASSQSLSSYNEQFF.